In its sample, the clone carrying this T cell receptor beta chain was seen a few times. The sample comes from a study of identical twins. The V gene end was trimmed by 4 bases and the J gene end by 3 bases; junction bases not matched to a gene: 6. The germline CDR1 and CDR2 sequences are SGHRS and YFSETQ. This CDR3 contains 15 residues. A universal primer site was incorporated via template switching, and the cDNA contained unique molecular identifiers. TCRdb passed the 5' RACE reads through MiXCR, listing each CDR3 protein once. The sample carries about 390,000 distinct CDR3 sequences, roughly 9% recorded once.

The chain couples TRBV5-1 to TRBJ1-1; 10 bases are a match to TRBD1. The sample was naive T cells sorted from blood. The source of this sequence is a woman in her forties or fifties in good health. The CDR3 DNA sequence: TGCGCCAGCAGCCGGGACAGGGGTTGGGACACTGAAGCTTTCTTT. Translation: CASSRDRGWDTEAFF.